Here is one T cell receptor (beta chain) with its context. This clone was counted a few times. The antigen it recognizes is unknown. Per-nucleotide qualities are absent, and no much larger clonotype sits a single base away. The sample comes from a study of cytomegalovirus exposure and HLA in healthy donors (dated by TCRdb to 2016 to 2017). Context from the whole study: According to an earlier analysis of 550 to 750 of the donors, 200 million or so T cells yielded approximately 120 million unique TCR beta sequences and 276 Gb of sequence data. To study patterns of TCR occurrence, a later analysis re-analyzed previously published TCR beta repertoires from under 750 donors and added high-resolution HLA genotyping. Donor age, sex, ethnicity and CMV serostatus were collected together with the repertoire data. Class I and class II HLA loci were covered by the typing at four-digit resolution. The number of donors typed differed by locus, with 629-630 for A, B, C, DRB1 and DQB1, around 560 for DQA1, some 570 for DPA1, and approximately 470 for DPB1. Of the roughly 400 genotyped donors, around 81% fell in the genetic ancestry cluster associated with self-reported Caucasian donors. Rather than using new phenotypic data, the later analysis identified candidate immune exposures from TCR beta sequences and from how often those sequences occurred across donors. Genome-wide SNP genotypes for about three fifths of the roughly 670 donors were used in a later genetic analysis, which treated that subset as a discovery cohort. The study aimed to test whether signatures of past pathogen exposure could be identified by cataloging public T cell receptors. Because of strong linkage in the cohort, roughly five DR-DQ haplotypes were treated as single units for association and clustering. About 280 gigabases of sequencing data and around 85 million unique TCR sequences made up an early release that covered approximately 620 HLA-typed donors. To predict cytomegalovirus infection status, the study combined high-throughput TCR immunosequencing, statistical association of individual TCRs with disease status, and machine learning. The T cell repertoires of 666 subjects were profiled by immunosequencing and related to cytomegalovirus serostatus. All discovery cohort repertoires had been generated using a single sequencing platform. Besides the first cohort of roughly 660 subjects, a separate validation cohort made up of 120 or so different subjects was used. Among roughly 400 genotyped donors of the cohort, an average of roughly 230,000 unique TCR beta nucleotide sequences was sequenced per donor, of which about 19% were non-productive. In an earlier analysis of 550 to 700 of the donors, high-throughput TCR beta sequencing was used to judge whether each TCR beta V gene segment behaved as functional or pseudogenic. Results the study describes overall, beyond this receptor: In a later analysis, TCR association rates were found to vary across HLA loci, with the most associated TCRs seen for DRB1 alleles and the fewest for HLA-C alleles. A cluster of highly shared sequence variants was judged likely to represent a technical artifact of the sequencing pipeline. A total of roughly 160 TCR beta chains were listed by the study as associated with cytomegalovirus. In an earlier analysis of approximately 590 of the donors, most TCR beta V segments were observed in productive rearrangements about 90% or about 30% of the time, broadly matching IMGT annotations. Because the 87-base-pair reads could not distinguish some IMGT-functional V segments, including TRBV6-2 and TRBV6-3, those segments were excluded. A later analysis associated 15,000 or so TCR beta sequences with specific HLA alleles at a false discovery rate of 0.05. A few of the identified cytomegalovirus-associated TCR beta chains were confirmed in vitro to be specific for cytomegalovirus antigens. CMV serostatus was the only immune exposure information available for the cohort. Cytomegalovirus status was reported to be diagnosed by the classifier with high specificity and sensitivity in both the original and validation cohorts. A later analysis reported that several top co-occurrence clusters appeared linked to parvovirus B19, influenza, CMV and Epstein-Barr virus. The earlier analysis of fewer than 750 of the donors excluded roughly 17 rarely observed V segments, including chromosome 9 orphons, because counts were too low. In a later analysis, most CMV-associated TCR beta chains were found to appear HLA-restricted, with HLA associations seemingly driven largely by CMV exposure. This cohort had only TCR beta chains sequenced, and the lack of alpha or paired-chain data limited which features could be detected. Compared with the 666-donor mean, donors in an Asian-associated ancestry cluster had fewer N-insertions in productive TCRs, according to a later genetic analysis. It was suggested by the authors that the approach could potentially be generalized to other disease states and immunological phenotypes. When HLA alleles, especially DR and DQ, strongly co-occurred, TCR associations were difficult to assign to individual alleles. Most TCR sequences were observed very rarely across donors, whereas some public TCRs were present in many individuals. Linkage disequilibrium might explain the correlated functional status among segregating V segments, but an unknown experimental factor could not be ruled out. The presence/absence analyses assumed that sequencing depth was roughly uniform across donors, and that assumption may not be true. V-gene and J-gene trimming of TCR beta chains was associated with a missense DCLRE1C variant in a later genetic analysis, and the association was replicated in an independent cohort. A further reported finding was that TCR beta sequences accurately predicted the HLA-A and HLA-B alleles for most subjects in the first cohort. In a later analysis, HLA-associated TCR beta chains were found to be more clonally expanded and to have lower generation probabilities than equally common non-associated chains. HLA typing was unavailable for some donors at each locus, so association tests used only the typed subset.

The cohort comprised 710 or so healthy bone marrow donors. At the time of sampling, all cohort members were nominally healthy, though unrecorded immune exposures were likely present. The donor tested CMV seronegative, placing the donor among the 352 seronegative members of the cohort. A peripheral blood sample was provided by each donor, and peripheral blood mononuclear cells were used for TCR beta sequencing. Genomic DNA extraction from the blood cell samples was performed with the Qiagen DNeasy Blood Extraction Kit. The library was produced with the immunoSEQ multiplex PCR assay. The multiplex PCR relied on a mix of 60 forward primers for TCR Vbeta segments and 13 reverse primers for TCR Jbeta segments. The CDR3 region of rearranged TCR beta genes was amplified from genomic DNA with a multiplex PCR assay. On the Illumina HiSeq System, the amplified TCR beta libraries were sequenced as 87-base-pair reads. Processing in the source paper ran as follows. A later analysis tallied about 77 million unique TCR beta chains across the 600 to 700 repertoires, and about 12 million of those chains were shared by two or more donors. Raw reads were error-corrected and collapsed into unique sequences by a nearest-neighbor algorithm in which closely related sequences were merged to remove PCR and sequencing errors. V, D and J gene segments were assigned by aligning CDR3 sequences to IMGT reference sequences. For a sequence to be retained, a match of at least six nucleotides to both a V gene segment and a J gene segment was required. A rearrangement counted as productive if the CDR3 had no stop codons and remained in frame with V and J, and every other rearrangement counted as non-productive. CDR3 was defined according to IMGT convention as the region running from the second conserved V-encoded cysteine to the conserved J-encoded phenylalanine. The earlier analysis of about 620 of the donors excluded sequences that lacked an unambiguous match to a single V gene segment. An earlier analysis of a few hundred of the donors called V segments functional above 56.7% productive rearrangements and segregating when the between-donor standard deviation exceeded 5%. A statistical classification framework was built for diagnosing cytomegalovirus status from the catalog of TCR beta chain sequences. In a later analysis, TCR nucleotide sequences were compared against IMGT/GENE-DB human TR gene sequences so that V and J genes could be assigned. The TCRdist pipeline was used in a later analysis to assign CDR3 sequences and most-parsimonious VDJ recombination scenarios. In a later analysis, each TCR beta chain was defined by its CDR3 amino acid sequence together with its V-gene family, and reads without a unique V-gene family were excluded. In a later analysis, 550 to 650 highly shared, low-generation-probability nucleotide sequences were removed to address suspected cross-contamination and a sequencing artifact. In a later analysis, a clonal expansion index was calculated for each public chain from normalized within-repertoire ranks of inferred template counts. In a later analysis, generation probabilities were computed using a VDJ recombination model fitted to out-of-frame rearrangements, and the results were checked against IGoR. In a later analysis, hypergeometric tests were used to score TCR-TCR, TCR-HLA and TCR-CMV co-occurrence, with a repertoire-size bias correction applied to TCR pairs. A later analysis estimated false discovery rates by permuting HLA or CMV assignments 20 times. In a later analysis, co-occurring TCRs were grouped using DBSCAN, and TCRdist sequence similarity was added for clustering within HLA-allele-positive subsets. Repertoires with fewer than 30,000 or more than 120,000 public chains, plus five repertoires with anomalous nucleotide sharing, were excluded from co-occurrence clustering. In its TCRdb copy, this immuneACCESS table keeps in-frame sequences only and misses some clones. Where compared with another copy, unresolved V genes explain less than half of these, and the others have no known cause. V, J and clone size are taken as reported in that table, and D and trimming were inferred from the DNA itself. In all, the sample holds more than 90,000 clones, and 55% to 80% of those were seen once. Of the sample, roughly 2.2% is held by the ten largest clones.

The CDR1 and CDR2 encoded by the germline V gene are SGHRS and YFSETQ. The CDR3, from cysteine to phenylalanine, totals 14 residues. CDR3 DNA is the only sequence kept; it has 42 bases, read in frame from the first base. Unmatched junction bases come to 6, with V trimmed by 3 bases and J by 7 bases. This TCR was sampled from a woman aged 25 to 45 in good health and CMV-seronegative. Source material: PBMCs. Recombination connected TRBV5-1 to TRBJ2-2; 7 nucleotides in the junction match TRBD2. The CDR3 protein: CASSSSGGGGELFF. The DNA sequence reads TGCGCCAGCAGCTCTAGCGGTGGGGGCGGGGAGCTGTTTTTT. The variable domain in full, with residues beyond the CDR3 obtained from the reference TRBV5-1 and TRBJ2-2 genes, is KAGVTQTPRYLIKTRGQQVTLSCSPISGHRSVSWYQQTPGQGLQFLFEYFSETQRNKGNFPGRFSGRQFSNSRSEMNVSTLELGDSALYLCASSSSGGGGELFFGEGSRLTVL.